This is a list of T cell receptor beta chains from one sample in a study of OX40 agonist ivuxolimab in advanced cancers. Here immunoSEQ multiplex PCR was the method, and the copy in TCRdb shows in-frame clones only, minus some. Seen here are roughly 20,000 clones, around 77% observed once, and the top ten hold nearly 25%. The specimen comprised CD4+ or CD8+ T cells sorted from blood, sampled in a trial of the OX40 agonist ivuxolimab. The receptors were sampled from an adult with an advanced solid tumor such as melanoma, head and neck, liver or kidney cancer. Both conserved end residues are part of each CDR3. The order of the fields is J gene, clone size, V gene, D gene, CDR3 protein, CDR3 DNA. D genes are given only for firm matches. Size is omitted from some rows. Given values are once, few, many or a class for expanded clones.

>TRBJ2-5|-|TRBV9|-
CASSVSQGSGETQYF
TGTGCCAGCAGCGTATCACAGGGATCAGGCGAGACCCAGTACTTC
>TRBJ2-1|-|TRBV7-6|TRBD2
CASSPRTSGAHEQFF
TGTGCCAGCAGCCCCCGGACTAGCGGGGCCCATGAGCAGTTCTTC
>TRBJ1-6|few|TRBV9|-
CASSPVGLYNSPLHF
TGTGCCAGCAGCCCAGTGGGGCTTTATAATTCACCCCTCCACTTT
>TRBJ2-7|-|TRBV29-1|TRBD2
CSVQASGSYEQYF
TGCAGCGTTCAGGCTAGCGGATCCTACGAGCAGTACTTC
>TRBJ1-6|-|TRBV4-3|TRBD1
CASSQRDRFNSPLHF
TGCGCCAGCAGCCAACGGGACAGATTTAATTCACCCCTCCACTTT
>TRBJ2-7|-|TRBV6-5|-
CASSSAYEQYF
TGTGCCAGCAGTTCCGCCTACGAGCAGTACTTC
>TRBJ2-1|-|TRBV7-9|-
CASSLVENVDNEQFF
TGTGCCAGCAGCTTAGTGGAGAACGTTGACAATGAGCAGTTCTTC
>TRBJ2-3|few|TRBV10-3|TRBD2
CAISQTSGGYRTDTQYF
TGTGCCATCAGCCAGACTAGCGGGGGGTATCGCACAGATACGCAGTATTTT
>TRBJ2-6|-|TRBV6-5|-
CASSYGPVPGANVLTF
TGTGCCAGCAGTTACGGGCCAGTTCCTGGGGCCAACGTCCTGACTTTC
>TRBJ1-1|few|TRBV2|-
CASSVGSTEAFF
TGTGCCAGCAGTGTCGGGAGCACTGAAGCTTTCTTT
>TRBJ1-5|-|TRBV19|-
CASSMTRMGNQPQHF
TGTGCCAGTAGTATGACACGGATGGGCAATCAGCCCCAGCATTTT
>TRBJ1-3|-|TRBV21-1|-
CASSVAGDESGNTIYF
TGTGCCAGCAGCGTAGCAGGGGACGAGTCTGGAAACACCATATATTTT
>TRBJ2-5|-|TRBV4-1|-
CASSQEEKAQYF
TGCGCCAGCAGCCAAGAGGAAAAGGCCCAGTACTTC
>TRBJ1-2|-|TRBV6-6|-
CASRGWSEGLGYTF
TGTGCCAGCAGAGGGTGGTCGGAGGGGTTGGGCTACACCTTC
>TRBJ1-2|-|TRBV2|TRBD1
CASRGLDRMGGYTF
TGTGCCAGCAGGGGATTGGACAGGATGGGTGGCTACACCTTC
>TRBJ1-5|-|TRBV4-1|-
CASSPQELSNQPQHF
TGCGCCAGCAGCCCACAGGAACTGAGCAATCAGCCCCAGCATTTT
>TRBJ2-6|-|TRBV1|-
CTSSQGSLPGPPKGANVLTF
TGCACCAGCAGCCAGGGCTCACTCCCGGGACCCCCGAAGGGGGCCAACGTCCTGACTTTC
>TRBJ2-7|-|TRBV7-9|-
CASSPSQGTPYEQYF
TGTGCCAGCAGCCCCTCACAAGGGACCCCCTACGAGCAGTACTTC
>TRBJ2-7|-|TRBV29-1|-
CSVEGTRSGVLDEQYF
TGCAGCGTTGAGGGGACCCGAAGTGGGGTACTCGACGAGCAGTACTTC
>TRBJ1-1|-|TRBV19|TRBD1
CASSISGQGNEAFF
TGTGCCAGTAGTATCTCGGGACAGGGCAATGAAGCTTTCTTT
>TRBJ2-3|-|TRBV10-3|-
CAIRPRAGASADTQYF
TGTGCCATCAGGCCTAGGGCGGGGGCTAGCGCAGATACGCAGTATTTT
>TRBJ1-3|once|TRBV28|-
CASSTTTSSGNTIYF
TGTGCCAGCAGTACGACCACTTCCTCTGGAAACACCATATATTTT
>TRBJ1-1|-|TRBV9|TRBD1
CASSEEQGARFEAFF
TGTGCCAGCAGCGAGGAGCAGGGGGCAAGGTTTGAAGCTTTCTTT
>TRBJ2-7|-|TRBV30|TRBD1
CAWSVRQGLREQYF
TGTGCCTGGAGTGTACGACAGGGGCTACGCGAGCAGTACTTC
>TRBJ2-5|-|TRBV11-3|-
CASSLGGLETQYF
TGTGCCAGCAGCTTAGGAGGGTTGGAGACCCAGTACTTC
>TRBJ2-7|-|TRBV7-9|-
CASSWGLNEQYF
TGTGCCAGCAGCTGGGGGCTGAACGAGCAGTACTTC
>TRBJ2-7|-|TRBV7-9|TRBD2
CASSIGLAGYEQYF
TGTGCCAGCAGCATCGGACTAGCGGGGTACGAGCAGTACTTC
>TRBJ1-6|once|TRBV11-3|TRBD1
CASSLTGQGNSPLHF
TGTGCCAGCAGCTTAACGGGACAGGGAAATTCACCCCTCCACTTT
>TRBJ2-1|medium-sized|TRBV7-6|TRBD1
CASSPETGGLHEQFF
TGTGCCAGCAGCCCCGAGACAGGGGGACTGCATGAGCAGTTCTTC
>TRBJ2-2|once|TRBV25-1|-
CASSESRGAGELFF
TGTGCCAGCAGTGAATCAAGGGGCGCCGGGGAGCTGTTTTTT
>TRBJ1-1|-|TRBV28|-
CASSLSTEAFF
TGTGCCAGCAGTTTGAGCACTGAAGCTTTCTTT
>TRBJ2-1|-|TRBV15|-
CATSDGNEQFF
TGTGCCACCAGCGACGGCAATGAGCAGTTCTTC
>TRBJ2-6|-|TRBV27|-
CASSLLGISGANVLTF
TGTGCCAGCAGTTTATTGGGTATCTCTGGGGCCAACGTCCTGACTTTC
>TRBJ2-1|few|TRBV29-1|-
CSVVGPLSYNEQFF
TGCAGCGTTGTAGGTCCATTGTCCTACAATGAGCAGTTCTTC
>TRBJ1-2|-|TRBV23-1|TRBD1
CASKSGQTHGYTF
TGCGCCAGCAAGTCGGGACAGACCCATGGCTACACCTTC
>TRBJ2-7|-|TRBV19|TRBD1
CASSIGTGSSYEQYF
TGTGCCAGTAGTATCGGGACAGGGAGCTCCTACGAGCAGTACTTC
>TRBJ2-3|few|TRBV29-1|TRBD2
CSVNPSGGPGDTQYF
TGCAGCGTTAATCCTAGCGGGGGCCCGGGAGATACGCAGTATTTT
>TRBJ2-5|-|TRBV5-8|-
CASSLGGLKKTQYF
TGTGCCAGCAGCCTCGGGGGGCTTAAGAAGACCCAGTACTTC
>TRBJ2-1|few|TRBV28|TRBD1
CASSSDRAGNEQFF
TGTGCCAGCAGTTCGGACAGGGCAGGCAATGAGCAGTTCTTC
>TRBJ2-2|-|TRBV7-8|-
CASKERGNTGELFF
TGTGCCAGCAAAGAGAGGGGAAACACCGGGGAGCTGTTTTTT
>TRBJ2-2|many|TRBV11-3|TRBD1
CASSFDRGFTGELFF
TGTGCCAGCAGCTTTGACAGGGGATTCACCGGGGAGCTGTTTTTT
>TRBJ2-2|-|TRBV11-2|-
CASSLAGELFF
TGTGCCAGCAGCTTAGCCGGGGAGCTGTTTTTT
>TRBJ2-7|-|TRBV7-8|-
CASSLRGTYEQYF
TGTGCCAGCAGCCTAAGGGGAACCTACGAGCAGTACTTC
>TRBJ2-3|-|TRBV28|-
CASSFELGDTDTQYF
TGTGCCAGCAGTTTTGAACTGGGGGACACAGATACGCAGTATTTT
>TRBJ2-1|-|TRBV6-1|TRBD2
CASRGTSGYNEQFF
TGTGCCAGCAGGGGGACTAGCGGCTACAATGAGCAGTTCTTC
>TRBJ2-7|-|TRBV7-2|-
CASSLALGRLYEQYF
TGTGCCAGCAGCTTAGCTCTGGGACGGCTCTACGAGCAGTACTTC
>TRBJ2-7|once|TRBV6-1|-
CASHGTESYEQYF
TGTGCCAGTCACGGGACCGAGTCCTACGAGCAGTACTTC
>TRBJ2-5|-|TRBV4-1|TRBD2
CASSLLSSGKTQYF
TGTGCCAGCAGCCTCCTTTCTAGCGGGAAGACCCAGTACTTC
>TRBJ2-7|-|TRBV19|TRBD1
CASSRQGAPYEQYF
TGTGCCAGTAGTCGACAGGGGGCACCCTACGAGCAGTACTTC
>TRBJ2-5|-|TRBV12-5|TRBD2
CASGPGLAGVPSQETQYF
TGTGCTAGTGGTCCAGGACTAGCGGGGGTACCTTCCCAAGAGACCCAGTACTTC
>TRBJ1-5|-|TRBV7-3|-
CASSLAPQPQHF
TGTGCCAGCAGCTTAGCGCCTCAGCCCCAGCATTTT
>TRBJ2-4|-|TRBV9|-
CASSDGGRNIQYF
TGTGCCAGCAGCGACGGGGGCAGGAACATTCAGTACTTC
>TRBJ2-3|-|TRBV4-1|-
CASSHLLRSQDTQYF
TGCGCCAGCAGCCACTTACTTCGGAGCCAAGATACGCAGTATTTT
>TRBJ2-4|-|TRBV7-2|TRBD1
CASSFTGGIQYF
TGTGCCAGCAGTTTTACAGGGGGCATTCAGTACTTC